Sequencing of this T cell receptor beta chain was carried out in a study of T cells in Graves' hyperthyroidism and ophthalmopathy (dated by TCRdb to between 2018 and 2021). Notes on the research overall: Peripheral blood was collected at initial diagnosis, before any treatment. To identify TCR V-J signatures that set the groups apart, the researchers used a discovery cohort of about a hundred patients, made up of around 42 with Graves' ophthalmopathy and about 60 with stable Graves' hyperthyroidism. Whether ophthalmopathy could be predicted prospectively was tested in an independent validation cohort made up of roughly 19 hyperthyroidism patients plus 17 patients who later progressed to ophthalmopathy. The 100 discovery patients were divided at random into training and test sets in a 7:3 ratio. In six Graves' hyperthyroidism patients, the study also compared T-cell repertoires from thyroid tissue with T-cell repertoires from blood. After sampling, hyperthyroidism patients received methimazole starting at 30 mg daily, and ophthalmopathy patients received high-dose intravenous methylprednisolone. The paper describes TCR Vbeta CDR3 sequencing of about 140 peripheral blood samples, made up of under 50 ophthalmopathy patients, some 76 hyperthyroidism patients and about 17 progressor patients.

Via the germline V gene (reference sequence), CDR1 is PRHDT and CDR2 FYEKMQ. The germline V end is reduced by 2 bases and the J end by 10 bases; junction bases left unmatched: 8. From the cysteine up to the phenylalanine, the CDR3 has a length of 15 residues. Left in the record is the CDR3 DNA by itself, 45 bases read in frame from the first base. Paper-wide results and their limitations: No statistical method was used to fix the sample size in advance, and group allocation was not hidden from the investigators. Ophthalmopathy was separated from stable hyperthyroidism by a 13 V-J signature model, with 87.88% sensitivity and about 84% specificity obtained in cross-validation and 80%/75% obtained in testing. In validation, the model predicted progression to ophthalmopathy with 55% to 71% sensitivity and 72% to 75% specificity, a median of 6.5 months before onset. Most expanded thyroid clonotypes (frequency above 0.001) were also found in blood, which suggests that blood repertoires may mirror thyroid immune responses.

This clonotype has only a few counts. Its antigen remains undetermined. No clone much larger than this one lies a single base away; base qualities are absent. Moderately to severely active disease, a Clinical Activity Score of at least 3, a NOSPECS grade of at least 4, and a duration under 3 months were present in ophthalmopathy patients. The study excluded patients with uncontrolled infections, other autoimmune diseases, pregnancy or lactation. Diagnoses relied on clinical symptoms, serum thyroxine and TRAb, thyroid ultrasound and orbital computed tomography. Ficoll-Paque density gradient centrifugation was used to isolate PBMCs from about 9.4 ml of fresh peripheral blood. Total RNA was extracted with Trizol reagent, and quality was checked on an Agilent 2100 Bioanalyzer. TCR beta CDR3 regions were amplified from RNA transcripts. A first-round RT-PCR of the TCR CDR3 used the HTBI primer set with the Qiagen OneStep RT-PCR kit. Libraries were constructed in a second round of multiplex PCR, after which size selection and purification were carried out. The libraries were sequenced on an Illumina HiSeq2000 using paired-end 100 bp reads. The original pipeline was this. SOAPnuke was used to process the raw data, throwing out any read that contained adapters or uncalled bases, had a mean Phred below 15, or lacked an exact constant-primer or identifier match. COPE v1.2.5 was used to merge the high-quality paired reads, and each unique nucleotide sequence was defined as a clonotype. Clonotypes were aligned to IMGT TRBV, TRBD and TRBJ reference segments using MiTCR v1.1. Only V-J combinations with frequency above 0.0001, covering approximately 99% of repertoires, were analysed. The TCS score was defined as F50 (clonal expansion) divided by E x V (chaos), with BLOSUM62-based TCRdist calculated between CDR3 peptides within each V-J. Welch's t-statistics and random forest reduced just over 500 V-J features to some 14, which were used in a naive Bayes classifier (R e1071). The public reads were reprocessed in TCRdb via fastp at Q25 and MiXCR, keeping in-frame beta chains. Rows are combined by CDR3 protein, so each entry shows the most common genes and DNA. TCRdb assigned the V and J calls; the authors' analysis was not used. This sample is represented by around 690,000 distinct CDR3 sequences; 20% to 25% of them were singletons. The ten largest clones take up more than 30% of the sample.

This chain is built from TRBV13 and TRBJ1-6, and TRBD1 matches 7 of the central bases. Sequenced input: blood. The clonotype was recovered from a man aged 25 to 40 with Graves' ophthalmopathy. The CDR3 has the sequence CASSLQGQEKSPLHF. At the DNA level, the sequence is TGTGCCAGCAGCTTACAAGGACAGGAGAAATCACCCCTCCACTTT.